This TCR beta chain was sequenced during a study of T cell responses to AZD1222 COVID-19 vaccine. The germline V gene has CDR1 SGHRS and CDR2 YFSETQ. The CDR3 has 14 amino acids. V dropped 4 bases and J dropped 5 bases, with 16 bases sitting between them. General study results and limits: Only 6 or 7 AZD1222 recipients tested seropositive at baseline. Repertoires were sampled only after the peak T cell response.

TCRdb keeps only in-frame clones here, not all; method: immunoSEQ multiplex PCR. The table has around 160,000 clones, about 91% seen once. On this clone itself: No antigen is known for it.

The sample consisted of peripheral blood, taken 28 days after the second AZD1222 dose. The source of this sequence is an adult who received the AZD1222 COVID-19 vaccine. This chain joins TRBV5-1 and TRBJ2-7; D not resolved. The CDR3 nucleotides are TGCGCCAGCAGCGTCGACACCGTTTTCGACGAGCAGTACTTC. It is translated as CASSVDTVFDEQYF.